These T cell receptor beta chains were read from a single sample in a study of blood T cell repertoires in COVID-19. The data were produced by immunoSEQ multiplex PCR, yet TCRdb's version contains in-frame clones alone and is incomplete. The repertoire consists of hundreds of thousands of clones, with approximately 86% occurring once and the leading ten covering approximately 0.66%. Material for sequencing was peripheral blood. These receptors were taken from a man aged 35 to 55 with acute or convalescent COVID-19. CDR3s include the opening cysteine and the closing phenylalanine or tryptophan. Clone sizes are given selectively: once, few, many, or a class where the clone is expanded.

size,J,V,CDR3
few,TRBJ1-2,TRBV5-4,CASSLDSPRVRGYTF
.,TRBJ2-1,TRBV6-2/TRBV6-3,CASSYNGAGGPRNEQFF
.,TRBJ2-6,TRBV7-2,CASSYRGTGANVLTF
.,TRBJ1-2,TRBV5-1,CASSFQGEDGYTF
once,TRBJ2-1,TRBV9,CASSPGLAGGNEQFF
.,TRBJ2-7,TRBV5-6,CASSFLAAPPYEQYF
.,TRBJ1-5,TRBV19,CASAQAGTRYSNQPQHF
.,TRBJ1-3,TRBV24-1,CATRFCSGNTIYF
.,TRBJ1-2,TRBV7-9,CASSLAWAQDRGLLYGYTF
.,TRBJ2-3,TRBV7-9,CATAGGPDTQYF
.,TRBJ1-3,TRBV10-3,CAINTFGLTGSSGNTIYF
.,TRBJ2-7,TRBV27,CATLGLDSYEQYF
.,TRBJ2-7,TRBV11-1,CASSLGSTGPFYEQYF
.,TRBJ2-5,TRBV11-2,CASSLGGGLAGGNRETQYF
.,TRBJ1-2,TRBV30,CAWSLNRDGYTF
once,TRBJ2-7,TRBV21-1,CASGLISGNEQYF
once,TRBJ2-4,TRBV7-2,CASSTTGGNIQYF
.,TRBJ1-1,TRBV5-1,CASSLVGPEAFF
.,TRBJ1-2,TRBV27,CASSLRGEGNYGYTF
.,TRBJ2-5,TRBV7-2,CASSLAGAVQETQYF
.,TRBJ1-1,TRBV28,CASSLGHIGEAFF
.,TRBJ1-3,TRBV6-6,CASSSIGNTIYF
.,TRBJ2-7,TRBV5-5,CASSPPPQYYEQYF
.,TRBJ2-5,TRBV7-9,CASSLGQGALRTQYF
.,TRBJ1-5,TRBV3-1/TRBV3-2,CASSPSGTERRPQHF
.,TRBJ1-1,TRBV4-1,CASSQDEGASTEAFF
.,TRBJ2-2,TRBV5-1,CASSLGATNTGELFF
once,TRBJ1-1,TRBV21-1,CASSKKGHGQGPSNTEAFF
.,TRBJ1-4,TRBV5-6,CASSFGQGNQEKLFF
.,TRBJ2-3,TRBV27,CASSSLDRASGTDTQYF
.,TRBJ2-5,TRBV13,CASSGTSGQETQYF
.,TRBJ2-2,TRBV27,CASSLSTGWGELFF
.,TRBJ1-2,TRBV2,CASSGDSRYGYTF
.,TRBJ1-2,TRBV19,CASSPHRFYGYTF
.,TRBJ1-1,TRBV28,CASSLRQGGIRAFF
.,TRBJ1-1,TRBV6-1,CASSEGTRDTEAFF
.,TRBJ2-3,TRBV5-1,CASSAPAGATDTQYF
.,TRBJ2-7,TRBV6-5,CASSYVGTGKYEQYF
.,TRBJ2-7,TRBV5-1,CASRGQGLGEQYF
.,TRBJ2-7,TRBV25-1,CASSAGPPYEQYF
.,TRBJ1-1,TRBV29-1,CSVERVTGGVEAFF
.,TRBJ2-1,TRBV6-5,CASRPTGKSYNEQFF
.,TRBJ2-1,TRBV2,CASREQGFDNEQFF
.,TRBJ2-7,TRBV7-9,CASSPRGYEQYF
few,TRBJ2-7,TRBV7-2,CASSLGSRLDGEQYF
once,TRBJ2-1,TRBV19,CASSIFSTGSYNEQFF
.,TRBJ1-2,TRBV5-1,CASSLKVGEHAYGYTF
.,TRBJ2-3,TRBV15,CATSGGLAGVRYDTDTQYF